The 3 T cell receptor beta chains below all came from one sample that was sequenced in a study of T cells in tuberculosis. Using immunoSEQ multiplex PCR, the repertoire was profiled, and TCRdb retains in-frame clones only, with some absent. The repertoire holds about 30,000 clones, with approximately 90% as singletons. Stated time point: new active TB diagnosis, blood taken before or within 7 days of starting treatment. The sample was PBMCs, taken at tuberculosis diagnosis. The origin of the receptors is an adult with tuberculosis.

The CDR3 DNA reads as TGTGCCAGCAGCTGGACAGGGGATCATGGCTACACCTTC. Translated: CASSWTGDHGYTF. The chain joins TRBV7-8 to TRBJ1-2; 9 nucleotides match TRBD1. CDR1 and CDR2 (germline): SGHVS, FQNEAQ. The V segment lost 4 bases and the J segment 6 bases; nucleotides outside the gene matches: 3. The CDR3 is 13 residues long.

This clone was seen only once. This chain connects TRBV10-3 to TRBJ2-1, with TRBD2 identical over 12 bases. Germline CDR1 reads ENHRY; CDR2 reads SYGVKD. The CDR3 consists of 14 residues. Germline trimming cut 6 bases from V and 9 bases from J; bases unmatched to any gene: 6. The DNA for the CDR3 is TGTGCCATCAGACCTCTAGCGGGGGGGAGTGAGCAGTTCTTC. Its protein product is CAIRPLAGGSEQFF.

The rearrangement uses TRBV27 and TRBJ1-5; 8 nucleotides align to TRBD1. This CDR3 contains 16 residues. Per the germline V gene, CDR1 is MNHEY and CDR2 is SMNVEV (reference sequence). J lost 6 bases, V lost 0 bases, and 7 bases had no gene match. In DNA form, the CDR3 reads TGTGCCAGCAGTTTATCTTGGCAGGGGGCCGGTCAGCCCCAGCATTTT. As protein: CASSLSWQGAGQPQHF.